There are many counts of the clone carrying this T cell receptor (beta chain). Its cognate antigen is unknown. These data are taken from a study of molecular identifiers for immune sequencing clone quantification. The CDR3 sequence is 13 residues long. The V and J ends lost 5 bases and 6 bases, in that order; junction bases with no gene match: 4. Germline V gene data show CDR1 as LNHDA and CDR2 as SQIVND (reference sequence). In TCRdb, the PCR reads were re-called with MiXCR into one record per CDR3 protein. The profile shows some 100,000 distinct CDR3 sequences, over 30% of them singletons. General study points: Effector cells kept over 97% of their molecules in clones above 20 RNA copies, while naive cells kept under 1% there. Underestimation of highly expanded clone sizes could arise where identical TCR molecules share a barcode.

Between about 19,000 and 1,100,000 sorted cells, with 10%, 30% or 50% RNA, yielded naive CD8 libraries. The authors gated naive CD8 T cells as CD8+CD4-CCR7+CD45RA+ for sorting. This sequence originates from a human donor in good health. Some libraries in this study had Jurkat cell RNA spiked in. Sequencing was performed on naive CD8+ T cells from blood, with Jurkat cell RNA spiked in. The subset here: FACS-sorted CD8+CD4-CCR7+CD45RA+ naive T cells. J is TRBJ2-1 and V is TRBV19, with TRBD2 identical over 7 bases. The CDR3 DNA reads as TGTGCCAGTAGTCCACTAGCGTTCAATGAGCAGTTCTTC. The encoded protein is CASSPLAFNEQFF. Looking up the rest from reference TRBV19 and TRBJ2-1 gives the full variable domain: DGGITQSPKYLFRKEGQNVTLSCEQNLNHDAMYWYRQDPGQGLRLIYYSQIVNDFQKGDIAEGYSVSREKKESFPLTVTSAQKNPTAFYLCASSPLAFNEQFFGPGTRLTVL.